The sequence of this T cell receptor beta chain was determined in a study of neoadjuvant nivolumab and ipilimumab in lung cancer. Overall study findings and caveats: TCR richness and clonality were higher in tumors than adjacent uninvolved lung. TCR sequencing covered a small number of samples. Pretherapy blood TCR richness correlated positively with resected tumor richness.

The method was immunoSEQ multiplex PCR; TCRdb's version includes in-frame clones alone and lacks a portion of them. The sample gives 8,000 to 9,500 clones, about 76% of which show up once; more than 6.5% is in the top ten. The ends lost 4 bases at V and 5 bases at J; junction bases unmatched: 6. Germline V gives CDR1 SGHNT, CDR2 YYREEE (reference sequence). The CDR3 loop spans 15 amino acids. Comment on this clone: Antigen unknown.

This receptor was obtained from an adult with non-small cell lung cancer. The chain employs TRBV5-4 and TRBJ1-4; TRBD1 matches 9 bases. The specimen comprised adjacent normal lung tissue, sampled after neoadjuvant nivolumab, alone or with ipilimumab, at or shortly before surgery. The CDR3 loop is CASSRGQGLNEKLFF. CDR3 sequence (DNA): TGTGCCAGCAGCCGCGGACAGGGGCTCAATGAAAAACTGTTTTTT.